The 32 T cell receptor beta chains listed next were all sequenced from one sample in a study of blood T cell repertoires in COVID-19. Produced via immunoSEQ multiplex PCR; TCRdb's table is partial and in-frame only. The table lists fewer than 45,000 clones, roughly 73% of them singletons. The specimen sequenced was peripheral blood. These receptors were collected from a man in his fifties or sixties with acute or convalescent COVID-19.

J is TRBJ2-5 and V is TRBV6-2 or TRBV6-3, with 9 nucleotides matching TRBD1. The CDR3 sequence is 16 residues long. V dropped 5 bases and J dropped 2; count of bases not matched to a gene: 9. The germline CDR1 and CDR2 sequences are MNHEY and SVGEGT. The CDR3 reads CASSPSGTGRQETQYF. The CDR3 bases are TGTGCCAGCAGTCCCTCCGGGACAGGGCGTCAAGAGACCCAGTACTTC.

The rearrangement joins TRBV7-9 to TRBJ1-5, with 8 bases identical to TRBD1. Looked up from germline, CDR1 is SEHNR and CDR2 is FQNEAQ (reference sequence). The CDR3 extends over 15 amino acids. J lost 7 bases, V lost 3 bases, and 8 bases had no gene match. The CDR3, as DNA: TGTGCCAGCAGCTTTGGGGCAGGGGGCGTCCAGCCCCAGCATTTT. Translating gives CASSFGAGGVQPQHF.

The chain combines TRBV21-1 with TRBJ2-3; the table calls TRBD2, which could not be checked here. TRBV21-1 is shown as a pseudogene. The CDR3 has 16 residues. The CDR3 reads CASSRLAGDVTDTQYF. The DNA of the CDR3 is TGTGCCAGCAGCCGACTAGCGGGAGATGTAACAGATACGCAGTATTTT.

This clone was picked up a small number of times. The gene calls are TRBV5-6 and TRBJ2-7; tentatively, D is TRBD2 (5 bases). CDR3 size: 15 residues. Trimming removed 1 base from V and 9 bases from J, with 20 bases in between. Germline V gene sequence: CDR1 SGHDT, CDR2 YYEEEE. The CDR3 nucleotides read TGTGCCAGCAGCTTGTCCCCCACGGACGTCCGGGGGCAGTACTTC. Translated, it gives CASSLSPTDVRGQYF.

V is TRBV27 and J is TRBJ1-6; unclear D gene. The CDR3 has 17 amino acids. Per the germline V gene, CDR1 is MNHEY and CDR2 is SMNVEV (reference sequence). With 2 bases removed from V and 5 bases from J, the gap between germline ends came to 16 bases. Here the CDR3 reads CASSLVGGLANNSPLHF. As DNA, the CDR3 is TGTGCCAGCAGTTTAGTTGGAGGCCTGGCAAATAATTCACCCCTCCACTTT.

This sequence joins TRBV19 and TRBJ1-5; 7 nucleotides align to TRBD1. V shed 10 bases and J 4 bases; nucleotides not matched to a gene: 10. The CDR3 contains 14 residues. Looked up from germline, CDR1 is LNHDA and CDR2 is SQIVND (reference sequence). The CDR3 is CATTGQRANQPQHF. The CDR3, as DNA: TGTGCCACCACGGGACAGAGAGCAAATCAGCCCCAGCATTTT.

The CDR3: CASSVGRGDWQFF. DNA for the CDR3: TGTGCCAGCAGTGTCGGGAGGGGCGATTGGCAGTTCTTC. This rearrangement joins TRBV6-4 to TRBJ2-1; 8 nucleotides agree with TRBD2. CDR3 length: 13 amino acids. The germline V gene encodes CDR1 MRHNA and CDR2 SNTAGT. J gave up 12 bases and V 4 bases, and 8 bases lay outside the gene matches.

The table lists this clone with many counts. J is TRBJ1-3 and V is TRBV7-9; TRBD1 is a possible D gene (5 bases). V lost 7 bases to trimming and J lost 4 bases, with 14 bases between them. The CDR3 covers 14 residues. The V gene's germline CDR1 is SEHNR and CDR2 FQNEAQ (reference sequence). The CDR3 DNA sequence: TGTGCCAGCACCCAGGCGGGGCGAGGAAACACCATATATTTT. Translated: CASTQAGRGNTIYF.

The V gene is TRBV20-1, the J gene TRBJ2-4, with 9 bases aligning to TRBD2. Germline V lookup: CDR1 DFQATT, CDR2 SNEGSKA (reference sequence). This CDR3 has 14 amino acids. Trimming cost V 3 bases and J 5 bases; bases outside gene matches: 5. CDR3 nucleotide sequence: TGCAGTGCTAGTCCCGGACTAGCGCAAAACATTCAGTACTTC. Amino acids: CSASPGLAQNIQYF.

This chain connects TRBV21-1 to TRBJ2-3; the listed D gene, TRBD2, was not tested against the DNA. TRBV21-1 represents a pseudogene. The CDR3 spans 14 residues. CDR3 coding DNA: TGTGCCAGCAGCAATCCCGGGTTCACAGATACGCAGTATTTT. Translated, it gives CASSNPGFTDTQYF.

A few counts support this clone. The V and J genes are TRBV25-1 and TRBJ1-6; TRBD1 aligns across 9 bases. The ends lost 8 bases at V and 4 bases at J; junction bases unmatched: 3. From germline, CDR1 is MGHDK and CDR2 SYGVNS. There are 14 residues in the CDR3. The DNA of the CDR3 is TGTGCCAGCTCCGGGACAGGGTATAATTCACCCCTCCACTTT. Its protein product is CASSGTGYNSPLHF. Looking up the rest from reference TRBV25-1 and TRBJ1-6 gives the full variable domain: EADIYQTPRYLVIGTGKKITLECSQTMGHDKMYWYQQDPGMELHLIHYSYGVNSTEKGDLSSESTVSRIRTEHFPLTLESARPSHTSQYLCASSGTGYNSPLHFGNGTRLTVT.

For the CDR3, the DNA is TGTGCCAGTAGTTCCATTACCGGGGAGCTGTTTTTT. Amino acids: CASSSITGELFF. This chain joins TRBV19 and TRBJ2-2; D is uncertain. This CDR3 region has 12 residues. Germline CDR1 LNHDA, CDR2 SQIVND (reference sequence). V was trimmed by 5 bases and J by 5 bases, leaving 6 bases between them.

This clone came up a few times. The chain combines TRBV5-4 with TRBJ2-2; 7 positions match TRBD1. The CDR3 has 14 residues. The ends lost 2 bases at V and 4 bases at J; junction bases unmatched: 2. The V gene's germline CDR1 is SGHNT and CDR2 YYREEE (reference sequence). Written as DNA, the CDR3 is TGTGCCAGCAGCTTACAGGGGTTCACCGGGGAGCTGTTTTTT. This translates into CASSLQGFTGELFF.

This rearrangement joins TRBV5-6 to TRBJ2-3; 13 bases match TRBD2. V trimming: 0 bases; J trimming: 0 bases; junction bases outside the gene matches: 7. Per the germline V gene, CDR1 is SGHDT and CDR2 is YYEEEE. The CDR3 has 19 amino acids. CDR3 protein: CASSLEGLAGRTSTDTQYF. Written as DNA, the CDR3 is TGTGCCAGCAGCTTGGAGGGACTAGCGGGACGCACTAGCACAGATACGCAGTATTTT.

V usage is TRBV7-6 and J usage is TRBJ2-6, with unresolved D. The germline V gene encodes CDR1 SGHVS and CDR2 FNYEAQ. CDR3 length: 16 residues. The V gene lost 1 base and the J gene lost 4 bases, with 11 bases spanning the gap. CDR3 sequence: CASSLVTGSGANVLTF. The DNA of the CDR3 is TGTGCCAGCAGCTTAGTCACGGGTTCCGGGGCCAACGTCCTGACTTTC. Full variable domain (missing parts from reference TRBV7-6 and TRBJ2-6): GAGVSQSPRYKVTKRGQDVALRCDPISGHVSLYWYRQALGQGPEFLTYFNYEAQQDKSGLPNDRFSAERPEGSISTLTIQRTEQRDSAMYRCASSLVTGSGANVLTFGAGSRLTVL.

The chain has TRBV24-1 and TRBJ2-3, with D possibly matching TRBD2 (5 bases). There are 18 residues in the CDR3. The germline V gene encodes CDR1 KGHDR and CDR2 SFDVKD. Trimming took 3 bases from V and 0 from J, leaving 18 bases between them. The CDR3 DNA reads TGTGCCACCAGTGATGGGAGCGTTCGGCTACCTAGCACAGATACGCAGTATTTT. Translated: CATSDGSVRLPSTDTQYF.

The chain has TRBV6-5 and TRBJ1-5; no clear D gene. CDR1 is MNHEY, CDR2 SVGAGI, per germline. Trimming removed 5 bases from V and 3 bases from J, with 8 bases in between. This CDR3 is built from 13 residues. This CDR3 reads CASSPLNNQPQHF. In nucleotides, the CDR3 is TGTGCCAGCAGTCCTTTAAACAATCAGCCCCAGCATTTT.

This clone was picked up a small number of times. This sample also contains other DNA sequences that code for the same CDR3. The V and J genes are TRBV19 and TRBJ1-1, with 8 bases fitting TRBD1. Losses at the gene ends were 5 bases for V and 4 bases for J; bases not matched to a gene: 6. The CDR3 has 14 amino acids. Germline V gene data show CDR1 as LNHDA and CDR2 as SQIVND (reference sequence). In DNA, the CDR3 is TGTGCCAGTAGTTCGGGGACAGGCGGCACTGAAGCTTTCTTT. It codes for CASSSGTGGTEAFF.

This rearrangement joins TRBV6-2 or TRBV6-3 to TRBJ2-1, with 7 bases that match TRBD1. Germline V CDR1 and CDR2: MNHEY, SVGEGT. This CDR3 has 11 residues. The ends lost 6 bases at V and 11 bases at J; junction bases unmatched: 4. CDR3 sequence (DNA): TGTGCCAGCAGCCAGGGACAGCAGCAGTTCTTC. As protein: CASSQGQQQFF.

V gene TRBV19 combines with J gene TRBJ1-2, with 9 bases that match TRBD1. Trimming at V came to 4 bases and at J to 4 bases, leaving 10 bases not matched to a gene. The CDR3 is 16 residues long. The V gene's germline CDR1 is LNHDA and CDR2 SQIVND (reference sequence). The CDR3 DNA reads TGTGCCAGTAGTACAGAACCGGGACAGGGACGCTATGGCTACACCTTC. Residues: CASSTEPGQGRYGYTF.

This clone has more than one count but fewer than ten. In DNA form, the CDR3 reads TGTGCCAGCAGCCAAGAACTAGCGGGAGATACGCAGTATTTT. Its protein is CASSQELAGDTQYF. The chain uses TRBV4-2 and TRBJ2-3, with 9 bases lining up with TRBD2. Germline trimming cut 0 bases from V and 5 bases from J; bases unmatched to any gene: 0. CDR3 length: 14 amino acids. Germline V gene lookup returns CDR1 LGHNA and CDR2 YNFKEQ.

V gene TRBV6-4 combines with J gene TRBJ2-2; D possibly corresponds to TRBD1 (6 bases). This CDR3 comprises 17 residues. Germline V CDR1 and CDR2: MRHNA, SNTAGT. V lost 0 bases to trimming and J lost 6 bases, with 17 bases between them. The CDR3 sequence is CASSDSSLVQGPGELFF. CDR3 DNA sequence: TGTGCCAGCAGTGACTCTTCGTTGGTACAGGGCCCCGGGGAGCTGTTTTTT.

This chain uses TRBV5-6 with TRBJ1-1, with 9 bases lining up with TRBD1. This CDR3 region has 15 residues. Germline lookup yields CDR1 SGHDT and CDR2 YYEEEE. Trimming at V came to 3 bases and at J to 5 bases, leaving 8 bases not matched to a gene. The DNA of the CDR3 is TGTGCCAGCAGCTCAACCCTGACAGGGGGGACTGAAGCTTTCTTT. Translated: CASSSTLTGGTEAFF.

The chain recombines TRBV5-6 with TRBJ2-5; tentatively, D is TRBD1 (6 bases). V shed 4 bases and J shed 2 bases, with 12 bases lying between them. This CDR3 region has 14 residues. Germline loops: CDR1 SGHDT, CDR2 YYEEEE. The DNA for the CDR3 is TGTGCCAGCAGCATAAGACAGGTACAAGAGACCCAGTACTTC. As protein: CASSIRQVQETQYF.

On this clone: Germline and junction disagree at one end, which may indicate a read error. The chain uses TRBV4-3 and TRBJ2-6, with 7 bases fitting TRBD1. This CDR3 has 19 amino acids. Germline-derived CDR1 and CDR2 are LGHNA and YSLEER. The CDR3: CASSKEKAGGLSGANVLTF. DNA for the CDR3: TGCGCCAGCAGCAAAGAGAAGGCAGGGGGTCTCTCTGGGGCCAACGTCCTGACTTTC.

V is TRBV6-6 and J is TRBJ2-7; tentative D call: TRBD2 (7 bases). Per germline, CDR1 MNHNY and CDR2 SVGAGI (reference sequence). The length of the CDR3 is 12 residues. The ends were cut back, 0 bases at V and 9 bases at J, with 9 bases in the middle. CDR3 residues: CASSYSGGRQYF. The CDR3 coding sequence is TGTGCCAGCAGTTACTCGGGGGGGCGGCAGTACTTC.

V gene TRBV5-1 combines with J gene TRBJ1-3, with 9 bases matching TRBD1. This CDR3 region has 16 residues. V shed 4 bases and J 4 bases; nucleotides not matched to a gene: 9. The V gene's germline CDR1 is SGHRS and CDR2 YFSETQ. The CDR3 nucleotides are TGCGCCAGCAGCAGAACAGGGGGCGCGGGAGGAAACACCATATATTTT. This gives the protein CASSRTGGAGGNTIYF.

This chain joins TRBV19 and TRBJ1-5; possibly TRBD1 for D (6 bases). Germline V gene data show CDR1 as LNHDA and CDR2 as SQIVND (reference sequence). The CDR3 extends over 13 amino acids. Deletions cut 7 bases from V and 2 bases from J, with 9 bases between. In nucleotides, the CDR3 is TGTGCCAGTAAGGACAGCGGCAATCAGCCCCAGCATTTT. The encoded protein is CASKDSGNQPQHF.

This rearrangement joins TRBV5-6 to TRBJ2-5, with 7 bases matching TRBD2. V lost 4 bases to trimming and J lost 5 bases; unmatched junction nucleotides: 8. CDR1 is SGHDT and CDR2 is YYEEEE in the germline V gene. CDR3 length: 14 amino acids. This CDR3 reads CASSLAGEVETQYF. The CDR3, as DNA: TGTGCCAGCAGCCTCGCGGGGGAGGTGGAGACCCAGTACTTC.

The chain employs TRBV18 and TRBJ1-1; D gene ambiguous. This CDR3 comprises 15 residues. Per germline, CDR1 KGHSH and CDR2 LQKENI. The V end was cut by 2 bases, the J end by 1 base, with 11 bases between. Here the CDR3 reads CASSPEGRRNTEAFF. CDR3 sequence (DNA): TGTGCCAGCTCACCAGAGGGCCGACGGAACACTGAAGCTTTCTTT.

V gene TRBV19 combines with J gene TRBJ2-5; 9 bases fit TRBD2. This CDR3 has 14 residues. V was pared by 6 bases and J by 5 bases, with 7 bases of the junction left unmatched. CDR1 LNHDA and CDR2 SQIVND come from the germline V gene (reference sequence). CDR3 DNA sequence: TGTGCCAGTAGGTCCCCCGCGGGGGGGGAGACCCAGTACTTC. This codes for CASRSPAGGETQYF.

The CDR3 nucleotides read TGTGCCAGTAGTATCGGCAGGGCTAGCGGGACTGGGACCGGGGAGCTGTTTTTT. It yields the protein CASSIGRASGTGTGELFF. The chain recombines TRBV19 with TRBJ2-2; the match to TRBD2 covers 9 bases. V lost 3 bases and J lost 5; bases outside the gene matches: 13. Germline loops: CDR1 LNHDA, CDR2 SQIVND (reference sequence). This CDR3 comprises 18 residues.